One sample yielded the 9 T cell receptor beta chains listed below, sequenced in a study of CD8 T cells in Susac syndrome. cDNA came from roughly 0.53 to 1 ug RNA primed by random hexamers. Each CDR3 protein is one row after TCRdb ran MiXCR on the immunoSEQ multiplex PCR reads. The table records 210,000 or so distinct CDR3 sequences, approximately 94% of them present only once. The sample taken for sequencing was CD4+ T cells from PBMCs. All receptors derive from a human donor with Susac syndrome.

The chain combines TRBV6-2 or TRBV6-3 with TRBJ2-5; maybe TRBD1 (5 bases). Between the trimmed V and J ends, which lost 4 bases and 2 bases, there was a span of 14 bases. Looked up from germline, CDR1 is MNHEY and CDR2 is SVGEGT. This CDR3 has 15 amino acids. The CDR3 nucleotides are TGTGCCAGCAGTTTCCACTTGACAGAACAAGAGACCCAGTACTTC. This gives the protein CASSFHLTEQETQYF.

The CDR3 reads CSVFLTGGMKTQYF. The CDR3, as DNA: TGCAGCGTCTTCTTGACAGGGGGCATGAAGACCCAGTACTTC. The chain links TRBV29-1 to TRBJ2-5; 10 positions agree with TRBD1. The CDR3 has 14 residues. The V and J ends lost 6 bases and 6 bases, in that order; junction bases with no gene match: 10. Germline V gene sequence: CDR1 SQVTM, CDR2 ANQGSEA. Full variable domain (remainder filled in from reference TRBV29-1 and TRBJ2-5): SAVISQKPSRDICQRGTSLTIQCQVDSQVTMMFWYRQQPGQSLTLIATANQGSEATYESGFVIDKFPISRPNLTFSTLTVSNMSPEDSSIYLCSVFLTGGMKTQYFGPGTRLLVL.

J is TRBJ2-7 and V is TRBV29-1; 7 nucleotides align to TRBD1. This CDR3 region has 12 residues. J gave up 4 bases and V 0 bases, and 0 bases lay outside the gene matches. Germline CDR1 is SQVTM and CDR2 is ANQGSEA. In DNA form, the CDR3 reads TGCAGCGTTGAAGAGGGACAGTACGAGCAGTACTTC. Protein: CSVEEGQYEQYF.

The chain combines TRBV20-1 with TRBJ2-5; D remains ambiguous. CDR3 length: 15 amino acids. V lost 0 bases, J lost 4 bases, and 15 bases lay in between. Germline CDR1 reads DFQATT; CDR2 reads SNEGSKA (reference sequence). The CDR3 region is CSARESEGWGETQYF. The CDR3 nucleotides are TGCAGTGCTAGAGAGTCTGAAGGGTGGGGAGAGACCCAGTACTTC.

The CDR3 coding sequence is TGCAGTGCCCGTATAGCGGGGGGGAACACCGGGGAGCTGTTTTTT. Protein sequence: CSARIAGGNTGELFF. V is TRBV20-1 and J is TRBJ2-2, with TRBD2 matching over 10 bases. The CDR3 contains 15 residues. V trimming: 6 bases; J trimming: 1 base; junction bases outside the gene matches: 5. CDR1 and CDR2 (germline): DFQATT, SNEGSKA (reference sequence).

This rearrangement joins TRBV7-3 to TRBJ1-5, with a weak D call TRBD1 (6 bases). The CDR3 length is 13 residues. Germline-derived CDR1 and CDR2 are SGHTA and FQGTGA. Between the trimmed V and J ends, which lost 2 bases and 9 bases, there was a span of 11 bases. The CDR3 nucleotides read TGTGCCAGCAGCTTAGAACAGGGATCGCCCCAGCATTTT. Amino acid sequence: CASSLEQGSPQHF.

The chain carries TRBV20-1 and TRBJ2-7, with D tentatively TRBD2 (6 bases). Germline V gene sequence: CDR1 DFQATT, CDR2 SNEGSKA (reference sequence). Trimming cost V 6 bases and J 4 bases, with 19 bases left between them. This CDR3 is 14 amino acids long. The CDR3 sequence: CSAGLSQSSYEQYF. The CDR3 bases are TGCAGTGCAGGACTATCCCAATCTTCATACGAGCAGTACTTC.

The rearrangement uses TRBV5-1 and TRBJ1-1, with D possibly TRBD1 on 6 matching bases. The CDR3 runs to 12 residues. V lost 0 bases to trimming and J lost 10 bases, with 10 bases between them. The germline V gene has CDR1 SGHRS and CDR2 YFSETQ. The CDR3 DNA sequence: TGCGCCAGCAGCTTGGATAGGGGGGGAGCTTTCTTT. Its translation is CASSLDRGGAFF.

The CDR3 region is CASSLPRGVGGQPQHF. The CDR3 nucleotides read TGTGCCAGCAGCTTACCCCGGGGGGTGGGCGGTCAGCCCCAGCATTTT. The chain has TRBV7-2 and TRBJ1-5, with D tentatively TRBD1 (5 bases). V was cut by 2 bases and J by 6 bases, with 17 bases left in between. The CDR3 contains 16 residues. Germline V CDR1 and CDR2: SGHTA, FQGNSA. Variable domain in full (rest from reference TRBV7-2 and TRBJ1-5): GAGVSQSPSNKVTEKGKDVELRCDPISGHTALYWYRQSLGQGLEFLIYFQGNSAPDKSGLPSDRFSAERTGGSVSTLTIQRTQQEDSAVYLCASSLPRGVGGQPQHFGDGTRLSIL.